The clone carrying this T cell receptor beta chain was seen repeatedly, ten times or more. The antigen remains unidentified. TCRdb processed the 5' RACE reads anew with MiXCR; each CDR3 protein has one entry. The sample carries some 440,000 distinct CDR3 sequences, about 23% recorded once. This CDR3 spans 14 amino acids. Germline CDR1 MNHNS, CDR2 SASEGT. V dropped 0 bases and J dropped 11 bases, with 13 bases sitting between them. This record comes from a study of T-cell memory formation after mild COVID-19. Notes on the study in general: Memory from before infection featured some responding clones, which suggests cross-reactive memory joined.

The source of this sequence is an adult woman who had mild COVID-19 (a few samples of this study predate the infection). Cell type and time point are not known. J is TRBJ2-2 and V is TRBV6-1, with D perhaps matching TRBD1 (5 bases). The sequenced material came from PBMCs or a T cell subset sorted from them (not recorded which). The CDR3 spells CASSEALAGIELFF. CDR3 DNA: TGTGCCAGCAGTGAAGCCTTGGCAGGGATCGAGCTGTTTTTT.